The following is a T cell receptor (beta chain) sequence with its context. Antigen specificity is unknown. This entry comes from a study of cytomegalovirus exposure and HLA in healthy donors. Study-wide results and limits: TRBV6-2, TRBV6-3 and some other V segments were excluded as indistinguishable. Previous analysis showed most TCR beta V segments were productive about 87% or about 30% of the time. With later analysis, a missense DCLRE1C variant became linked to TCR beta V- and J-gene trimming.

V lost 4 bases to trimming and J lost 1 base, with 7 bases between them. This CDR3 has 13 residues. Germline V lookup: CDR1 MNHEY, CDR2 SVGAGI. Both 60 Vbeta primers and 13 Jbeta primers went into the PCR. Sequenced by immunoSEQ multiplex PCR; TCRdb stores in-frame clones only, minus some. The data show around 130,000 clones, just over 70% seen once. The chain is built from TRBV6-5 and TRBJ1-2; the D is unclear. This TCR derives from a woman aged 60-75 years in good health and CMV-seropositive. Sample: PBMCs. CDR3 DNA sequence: TGTGCCAGCAGTTCTCGGGATAACTATGGCTACACCTTC. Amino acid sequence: CASSSRDNYGYTF.